This TCR beta chain was recovered during a study of T cell responses to AZD1222 COVID-19 vaccine. Sequencing used immunoSEQ multiplex PCR; TCRdb keeps in-frame clones, though not all of them. The table lists 75,000 to 90,000 clones, approximately 92% of them singletons. The V and J ends lost 11 bases and 8 bases respectively, with 16 bases between them. CDR3 length: 12 residues. Looked up from germline, CDR1 is SNHLY and CDR2 is FYNNEI. This sequence was found in an adult who received the AZD1222 COVID-19 vaccine. This sample comprised peripheral blood, obtained 28 days after the second AZD1222 dose. The chain couples TRBV2 to TRBJ1-5, with D unresolved. The CDR3 DNA sequence: TGTGCCTCGACACTTTGGTCTGAGCCCCAGCATTTT. Translated, it gives CASTLWSEPQHF.